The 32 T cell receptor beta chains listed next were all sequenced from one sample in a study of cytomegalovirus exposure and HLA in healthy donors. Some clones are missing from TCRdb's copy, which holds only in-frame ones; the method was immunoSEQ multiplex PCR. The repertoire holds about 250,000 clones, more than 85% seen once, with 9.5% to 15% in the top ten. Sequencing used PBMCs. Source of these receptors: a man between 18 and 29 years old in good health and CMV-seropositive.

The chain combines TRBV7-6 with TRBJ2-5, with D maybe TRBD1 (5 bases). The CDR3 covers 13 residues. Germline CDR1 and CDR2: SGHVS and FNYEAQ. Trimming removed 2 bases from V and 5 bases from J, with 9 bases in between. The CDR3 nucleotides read TGTGCCAGCAGCTTAATAAAGGGGGAGACCCAGTACTTC. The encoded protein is CASSLIKGETQYF.

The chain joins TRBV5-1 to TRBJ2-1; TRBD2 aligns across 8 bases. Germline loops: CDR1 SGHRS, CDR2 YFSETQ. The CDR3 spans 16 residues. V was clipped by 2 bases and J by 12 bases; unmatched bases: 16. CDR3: CASSFDYVPGGPRQFF. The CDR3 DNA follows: TGCGCCAGCAGCTTTGACTACGTGCCGGGAGGGCCCCGGCAGTTCTTC.

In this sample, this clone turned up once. The CDR3 protein is CASSLKVSTYEQYF. CDR3 DNA: TGTGCCAGCAGTTTAAAGGTCAGCACCTACGAGCAGTACTTC. The chain links TRBV27 to TRBJ2-7; unclear D gene. The CDR3 has 14 residues. Trimming stripped 2 bases from V and 2 bases from J, with 10 bases between. From germline, CDR1 is MNHEY and CDR2 SMNVEV (reference sequence).

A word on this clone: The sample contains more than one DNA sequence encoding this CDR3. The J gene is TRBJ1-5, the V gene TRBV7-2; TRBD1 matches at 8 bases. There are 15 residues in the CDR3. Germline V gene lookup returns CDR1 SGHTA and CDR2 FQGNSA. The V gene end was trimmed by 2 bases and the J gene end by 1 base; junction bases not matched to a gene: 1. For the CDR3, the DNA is TGTGCCAGCAGCTTACAGGGGGCGAGCAATCAGCCCCAGCATTTT. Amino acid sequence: CASSLQGASNQPQHF.

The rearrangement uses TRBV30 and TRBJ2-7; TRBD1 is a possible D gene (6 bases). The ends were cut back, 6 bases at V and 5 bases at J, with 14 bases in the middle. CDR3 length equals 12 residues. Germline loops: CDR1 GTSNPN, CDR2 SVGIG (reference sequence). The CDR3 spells CACPGQGHEQYF. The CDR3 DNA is TGTGCCTGCCCCGGGCAGGGGCACGAGCAGTACTTC.

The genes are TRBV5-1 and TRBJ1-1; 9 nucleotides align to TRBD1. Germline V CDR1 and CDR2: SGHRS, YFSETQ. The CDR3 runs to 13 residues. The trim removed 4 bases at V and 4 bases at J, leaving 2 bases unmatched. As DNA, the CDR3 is TGCGCCAGCAGCCAGGACAGGGGCACTGAAGCTTTCTTT. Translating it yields CASSQDRGTEAFF.

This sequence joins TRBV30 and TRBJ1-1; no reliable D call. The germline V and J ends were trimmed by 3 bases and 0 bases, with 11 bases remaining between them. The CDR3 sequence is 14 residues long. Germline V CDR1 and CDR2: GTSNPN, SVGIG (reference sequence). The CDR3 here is CAWRTLPLNTEAFF. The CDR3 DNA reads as TGTGCCTGGAGGACGTTGCCCCTGAACACTGAAGCTTTCTTT.

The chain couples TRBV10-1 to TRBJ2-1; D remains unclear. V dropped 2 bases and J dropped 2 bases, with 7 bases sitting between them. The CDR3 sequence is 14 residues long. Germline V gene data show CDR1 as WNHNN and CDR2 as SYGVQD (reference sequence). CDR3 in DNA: TGCGCCAGCAGTGAGCAGCGCACCTACAATGAGCAGTTCTTC. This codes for CASSEQRTYNEQFF.

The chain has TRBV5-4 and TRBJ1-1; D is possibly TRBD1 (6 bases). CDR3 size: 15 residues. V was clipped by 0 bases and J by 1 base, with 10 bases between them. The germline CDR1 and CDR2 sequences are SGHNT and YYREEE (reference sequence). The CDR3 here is CASSLANRANTEAFF. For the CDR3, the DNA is TGTGCCAGCAGCTTGGCAAACAGGGCGAACACTGAAGCTTTCTTT.

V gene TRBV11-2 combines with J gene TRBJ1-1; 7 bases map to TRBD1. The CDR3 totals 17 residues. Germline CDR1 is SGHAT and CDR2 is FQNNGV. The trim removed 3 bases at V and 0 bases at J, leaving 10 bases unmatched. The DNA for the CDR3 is TGTGCCAGCAGCTTCGGATGGGCGGGACAGATGAACACTGAAGCTTTCTTT. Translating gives CASSFGWAGQMNTEAFF.

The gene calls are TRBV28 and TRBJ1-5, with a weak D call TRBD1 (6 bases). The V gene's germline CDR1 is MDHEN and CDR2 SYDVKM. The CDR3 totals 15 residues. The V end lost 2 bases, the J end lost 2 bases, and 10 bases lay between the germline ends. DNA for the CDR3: TGTGCCAGCAGTTTAAGCAGGGGAGGCAATCAGCCCCAGCATTTT. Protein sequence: CASSLSRGGNQPQHF.

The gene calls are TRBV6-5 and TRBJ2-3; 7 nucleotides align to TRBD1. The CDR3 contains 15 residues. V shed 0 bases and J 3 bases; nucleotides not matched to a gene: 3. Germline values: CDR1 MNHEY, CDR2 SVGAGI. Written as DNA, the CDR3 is TGTGCCAGCAGTTACTCATACAGGGGAACAGATACGCAGTATTTT. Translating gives CASSYSYRGTDTQYF.

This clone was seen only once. The CDR3 region is CASSGTSGSYNEQFF. The DNA of the CDR3 is TGCGCCAGCAGTGGGACTAGCGGCTCCTACAATGAGCAGTTCTTC. The chain links TRBV10-1 to TRBJ2-1; 10 nucleotides agree with TRBD2. The CDR3 is made up of 15 amino acids. The junction had 0 bases not matched to a gene; V was cut back by 4 bases and J by 0 bases. The germline gives CDR1 WNHNN, CDR2 SYGVQD (reference sequence).

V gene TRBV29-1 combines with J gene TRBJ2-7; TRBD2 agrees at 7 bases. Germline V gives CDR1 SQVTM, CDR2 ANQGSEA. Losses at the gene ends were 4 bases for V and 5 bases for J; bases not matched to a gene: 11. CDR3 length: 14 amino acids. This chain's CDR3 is CSVGRTGGSNEQYF. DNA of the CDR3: TGCAGCGTTGGTAGGACGGGCGGGAGTAACGAGCAGTACTTC.

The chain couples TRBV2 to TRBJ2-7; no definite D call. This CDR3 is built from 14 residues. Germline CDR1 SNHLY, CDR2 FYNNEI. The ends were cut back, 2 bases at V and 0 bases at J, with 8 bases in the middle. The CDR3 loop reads CASSEQALSYEQYF. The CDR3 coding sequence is TGTGCCAGCAGTGAACAGGCCCTCTCCTACGAGCAGTACTTC.

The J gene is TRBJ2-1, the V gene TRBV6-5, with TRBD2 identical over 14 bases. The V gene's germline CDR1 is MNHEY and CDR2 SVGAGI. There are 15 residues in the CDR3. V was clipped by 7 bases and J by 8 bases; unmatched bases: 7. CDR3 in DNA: TGTGCCAGCAAGACCGGGACTAGCGGGAGTTATGAGCAGTTCTTC. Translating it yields CASKTGTSGSYEQFF.

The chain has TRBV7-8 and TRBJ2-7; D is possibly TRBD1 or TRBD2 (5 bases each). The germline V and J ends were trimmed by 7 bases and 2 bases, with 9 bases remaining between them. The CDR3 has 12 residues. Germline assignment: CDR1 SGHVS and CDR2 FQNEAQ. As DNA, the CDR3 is TGTGCCAGCACGGGGCGCACCTACGAGCAGTACTTC. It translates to CASTGRTYEQYF.

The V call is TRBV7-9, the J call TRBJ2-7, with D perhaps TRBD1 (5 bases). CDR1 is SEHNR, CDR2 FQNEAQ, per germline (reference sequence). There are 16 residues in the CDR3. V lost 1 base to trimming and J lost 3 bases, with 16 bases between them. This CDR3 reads CASSLGQGLLSYEQYF. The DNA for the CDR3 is TGTGCCAGCAGCTTAGGGCAGGGTTTGTTAAGCTACGAGCAGTACTTC.

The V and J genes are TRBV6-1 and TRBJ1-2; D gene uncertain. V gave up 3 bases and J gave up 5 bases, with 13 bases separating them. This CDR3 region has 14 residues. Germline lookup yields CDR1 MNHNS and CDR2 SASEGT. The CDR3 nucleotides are TGTGCCAGCAGTGAGGGCAGCGAGATATATGGCTACACCTTC. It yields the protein CASSEGSEIYGYTF.

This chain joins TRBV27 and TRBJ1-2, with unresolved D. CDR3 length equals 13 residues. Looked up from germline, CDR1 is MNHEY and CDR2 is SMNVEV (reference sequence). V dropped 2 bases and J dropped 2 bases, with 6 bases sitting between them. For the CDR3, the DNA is TGTGCCAGCAGTTTAATGGGGAACTATGGCTACACCTTC. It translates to CASSLMGNYGYTF.

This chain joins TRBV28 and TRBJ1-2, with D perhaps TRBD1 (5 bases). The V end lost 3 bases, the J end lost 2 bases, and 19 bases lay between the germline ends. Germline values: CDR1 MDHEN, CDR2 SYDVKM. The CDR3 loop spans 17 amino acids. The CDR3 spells CASSFHPGGITNYGYTF. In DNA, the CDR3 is TGTGCCAGCAGTTTTCACCCCGGGGGGATCACCAACTATGGCTACACCTTC.

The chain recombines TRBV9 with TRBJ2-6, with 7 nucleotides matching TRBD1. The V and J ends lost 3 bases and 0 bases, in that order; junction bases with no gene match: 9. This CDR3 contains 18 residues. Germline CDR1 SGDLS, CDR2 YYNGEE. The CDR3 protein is CASSARTGPSSGANVLTF. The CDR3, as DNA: TGTGCCAGCAGCGCCCGGACAGGACCGAGCTCTGGGGCCAACGTCCTGACTTTC.

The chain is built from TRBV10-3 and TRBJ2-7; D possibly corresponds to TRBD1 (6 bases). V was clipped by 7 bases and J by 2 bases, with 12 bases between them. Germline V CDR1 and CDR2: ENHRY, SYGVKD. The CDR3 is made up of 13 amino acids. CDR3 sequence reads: CAITDGQTYEQYF. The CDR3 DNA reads TGTGCCATCACCGATGGACAGACCTACGAGCAGTACTTC.

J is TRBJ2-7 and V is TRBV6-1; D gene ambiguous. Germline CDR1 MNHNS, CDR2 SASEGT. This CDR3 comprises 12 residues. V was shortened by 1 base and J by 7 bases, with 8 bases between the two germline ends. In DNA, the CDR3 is TGTGCCAGCAGTGAAGGTAACAGTGAGCAGTACTTC. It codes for CASSEGNSEQYF.

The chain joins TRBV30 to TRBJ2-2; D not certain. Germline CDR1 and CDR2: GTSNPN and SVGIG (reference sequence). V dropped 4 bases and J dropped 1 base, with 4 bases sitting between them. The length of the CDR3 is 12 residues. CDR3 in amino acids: CAWNKNTGELFF. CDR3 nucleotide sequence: TGTGCCTGGAACAAGAACACCGGGGAGCTGTTTTTT.

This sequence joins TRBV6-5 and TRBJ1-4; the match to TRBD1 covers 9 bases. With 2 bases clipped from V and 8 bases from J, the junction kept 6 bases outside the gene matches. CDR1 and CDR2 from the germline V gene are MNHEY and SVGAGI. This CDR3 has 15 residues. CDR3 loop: CASSYQQGALEKLFF. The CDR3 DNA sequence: TGTGCCAGCAGTTACCAACAGGGGGCATTGGAAAAACTGTTTTTT.

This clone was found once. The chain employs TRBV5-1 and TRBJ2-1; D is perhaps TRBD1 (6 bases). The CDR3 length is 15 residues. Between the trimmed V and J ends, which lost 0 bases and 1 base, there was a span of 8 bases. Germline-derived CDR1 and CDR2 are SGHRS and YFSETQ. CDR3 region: CASSLDRASYNEQFF. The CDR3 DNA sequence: TGCGCCAGCAGCTTGGACAGGGCTTCCTACAATGAGCAGTTCTTC.

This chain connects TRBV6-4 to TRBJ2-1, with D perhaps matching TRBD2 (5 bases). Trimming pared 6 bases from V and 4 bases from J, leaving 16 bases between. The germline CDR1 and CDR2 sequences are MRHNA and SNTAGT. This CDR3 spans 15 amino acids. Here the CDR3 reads CASRPDFATYNEQFF. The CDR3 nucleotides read TGTGCCAGCAGGCCGGACTTCGCAACATACAATGAGCAGTTCTTC.

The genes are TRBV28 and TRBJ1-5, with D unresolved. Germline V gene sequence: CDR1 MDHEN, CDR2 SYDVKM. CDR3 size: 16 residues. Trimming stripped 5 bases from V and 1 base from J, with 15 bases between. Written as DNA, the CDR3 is TGTGCCAGCAGTCCCCGGGCCCCGAGGAGCAATCAGCCCCAGCATTTT. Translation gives CASSPRAPRSNQPQHF.

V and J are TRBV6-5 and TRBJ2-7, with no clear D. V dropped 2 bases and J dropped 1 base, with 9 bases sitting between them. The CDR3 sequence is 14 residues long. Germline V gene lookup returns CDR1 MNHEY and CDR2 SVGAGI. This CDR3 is CASSYGWASYEQYF. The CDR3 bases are TGTGCCAGCAGTTACGGGTGGGCTTCCTACGAGCAGTACTTC.

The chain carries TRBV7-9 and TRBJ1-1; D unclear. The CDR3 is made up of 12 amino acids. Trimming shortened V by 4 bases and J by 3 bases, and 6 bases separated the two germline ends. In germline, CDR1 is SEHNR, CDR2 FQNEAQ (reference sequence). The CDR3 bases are TGTGCCAGCAGCTCTATATACACTGAAGCTTTCTTT. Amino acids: CASSSIYTEAFF.

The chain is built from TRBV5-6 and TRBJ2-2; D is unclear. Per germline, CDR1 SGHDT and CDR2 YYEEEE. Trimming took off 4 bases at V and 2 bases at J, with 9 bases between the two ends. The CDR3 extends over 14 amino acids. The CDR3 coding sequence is TGTGCCAGCAGCCCCCTCTTTAACACCGGGGAGCTGTTTTTT. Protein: CASSPLFNTGELFF. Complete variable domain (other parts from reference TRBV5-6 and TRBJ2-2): DAGVTQSPTHLIKTRGQQVTLRCSPKSGHDTVSWYQQALGQGPQFIFQYYEEEERQRGNFPDRFSGHQFPNYSSELNVNALLLGDSALYLCASSPLFNTGELFFGEGSRLTVL.